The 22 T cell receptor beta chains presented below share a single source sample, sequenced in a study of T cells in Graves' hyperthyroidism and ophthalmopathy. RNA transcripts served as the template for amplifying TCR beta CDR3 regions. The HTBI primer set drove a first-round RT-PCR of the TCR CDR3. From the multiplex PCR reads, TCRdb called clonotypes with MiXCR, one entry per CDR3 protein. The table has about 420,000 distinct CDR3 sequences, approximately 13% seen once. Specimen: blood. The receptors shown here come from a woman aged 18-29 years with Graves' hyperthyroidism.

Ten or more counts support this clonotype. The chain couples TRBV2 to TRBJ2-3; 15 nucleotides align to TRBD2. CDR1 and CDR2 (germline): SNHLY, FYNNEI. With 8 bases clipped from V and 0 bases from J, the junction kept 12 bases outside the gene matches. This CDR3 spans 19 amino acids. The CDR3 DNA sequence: TGTGCCAGCTCGGACCTCGGGACTAGCGGGAGGTATAGCACAGATACGCAGTATTTT. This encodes CASSDLGTSGRYSTDTQYF.

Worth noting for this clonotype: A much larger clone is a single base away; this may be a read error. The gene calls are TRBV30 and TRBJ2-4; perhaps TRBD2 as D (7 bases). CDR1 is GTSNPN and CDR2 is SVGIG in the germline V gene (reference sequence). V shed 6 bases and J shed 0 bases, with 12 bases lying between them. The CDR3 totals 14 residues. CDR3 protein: CACRGGLAKNIQYF. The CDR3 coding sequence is TGTGCCTGTAGGGGGGGTCTAGCCAAAAACATTCAGTACTTC.

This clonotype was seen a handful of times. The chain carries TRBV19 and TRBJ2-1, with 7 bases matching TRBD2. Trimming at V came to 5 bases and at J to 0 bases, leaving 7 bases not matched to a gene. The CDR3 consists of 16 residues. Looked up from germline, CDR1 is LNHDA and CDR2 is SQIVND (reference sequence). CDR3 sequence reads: CASSSPSGTSYNEQFF. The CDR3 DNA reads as TGTGCCAGTAGTTCCCCGAGCGGGACCTCCTACAATGAGCAGTTCTTC.

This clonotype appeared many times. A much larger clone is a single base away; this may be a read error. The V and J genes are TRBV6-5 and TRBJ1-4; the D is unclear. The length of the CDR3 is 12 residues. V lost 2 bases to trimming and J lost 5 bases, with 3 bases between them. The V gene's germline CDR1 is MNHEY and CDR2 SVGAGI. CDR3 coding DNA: TGTGCCAGCAGTTACCAAAATGAAAAACTGTTTTTT. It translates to CASSYQNEKLFF.

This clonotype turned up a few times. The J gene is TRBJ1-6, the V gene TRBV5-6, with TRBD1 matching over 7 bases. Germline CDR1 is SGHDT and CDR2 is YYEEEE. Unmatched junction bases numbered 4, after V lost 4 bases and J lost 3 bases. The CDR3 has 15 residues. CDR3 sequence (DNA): TGTGCCAGCAGCCCCCGGGACAGCTATAATTCACCCCTCCACTTT. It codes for CASSPRDSYNSPLHF.

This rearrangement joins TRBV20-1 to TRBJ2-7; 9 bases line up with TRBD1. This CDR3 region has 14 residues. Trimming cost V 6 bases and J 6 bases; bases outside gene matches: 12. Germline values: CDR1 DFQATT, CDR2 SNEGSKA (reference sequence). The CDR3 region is CSAPPWGTGLEQYF. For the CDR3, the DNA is TGCAGTGCGCCTCCCTGGGGGACAGGGCTCGAGCAGTACTTC.

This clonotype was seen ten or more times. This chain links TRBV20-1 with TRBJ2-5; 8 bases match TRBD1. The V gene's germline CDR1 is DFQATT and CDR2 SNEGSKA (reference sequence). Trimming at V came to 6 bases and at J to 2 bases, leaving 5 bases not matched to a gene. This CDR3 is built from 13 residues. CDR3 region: CSANGQGQETQYF. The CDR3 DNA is TGCAGTGCAAATGGACAGGGACAAGAGACCCAGTACTTC.

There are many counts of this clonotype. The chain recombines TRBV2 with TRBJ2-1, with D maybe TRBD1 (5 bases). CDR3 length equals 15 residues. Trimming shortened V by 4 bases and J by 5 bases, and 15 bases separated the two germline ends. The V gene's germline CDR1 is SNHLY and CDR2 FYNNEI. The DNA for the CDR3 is TGTGCCAGCAGTGTGGACACCCTTCTGGACAATGAGCAGTTCTTC. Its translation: CASSVDTLLDNEQFF.

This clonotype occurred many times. CDR3 sequence (DNA): TGTGCCAGCAGTTTATCCCGGGACTATAATCAGCCCCAGCATTTT. It translates to CASSLSRDYNQPQHF. The rearrangement uses TRBV2 and TRBJ1-5; D might be TRBD1 (5 bases). The V end lost 5 bases, the J end lost 4 bases, and 15 bases lay between the germline ends. CDR1 SNHLY and CDR2 FYNNEI come from the germline V gene. The CDR3 has 15 residues.

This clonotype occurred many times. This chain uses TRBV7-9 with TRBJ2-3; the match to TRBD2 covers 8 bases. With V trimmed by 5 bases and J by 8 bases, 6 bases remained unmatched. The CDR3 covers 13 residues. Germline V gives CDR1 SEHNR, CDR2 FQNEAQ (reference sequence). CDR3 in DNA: TGTGCCAGCAGCGACAGACTAGCGACTACGCAGTATTTT. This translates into CASSDRLATTQYF.

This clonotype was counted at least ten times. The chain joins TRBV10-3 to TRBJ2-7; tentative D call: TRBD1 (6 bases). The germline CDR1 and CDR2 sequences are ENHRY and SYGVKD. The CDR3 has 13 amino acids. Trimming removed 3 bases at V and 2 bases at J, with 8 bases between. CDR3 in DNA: TGTGCCATCAGTGAAGGACAGACCTACGAGCAGTACTTC. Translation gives CAISEGQTYEQYF.

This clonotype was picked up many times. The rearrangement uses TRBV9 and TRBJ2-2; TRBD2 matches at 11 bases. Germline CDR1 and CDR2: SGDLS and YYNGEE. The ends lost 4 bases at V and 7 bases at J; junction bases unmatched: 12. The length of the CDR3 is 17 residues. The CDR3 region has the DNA TGTGCCAGCAGCAAAGTGAAGACTAGCGGGGCTGTCGGGGAGCTGTTTTTT. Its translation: CASSKVKTSGAVGELFF.

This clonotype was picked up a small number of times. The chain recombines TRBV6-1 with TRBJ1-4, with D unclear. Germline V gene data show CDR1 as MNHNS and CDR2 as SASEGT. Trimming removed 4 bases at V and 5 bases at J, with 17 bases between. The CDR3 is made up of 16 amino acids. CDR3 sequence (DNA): TGTGCCAGCAGTGCCCTGTCAAGGCGTAAGAATGAAAAACTGTTTTTT. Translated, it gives CASSALSRRKNEKLFF.

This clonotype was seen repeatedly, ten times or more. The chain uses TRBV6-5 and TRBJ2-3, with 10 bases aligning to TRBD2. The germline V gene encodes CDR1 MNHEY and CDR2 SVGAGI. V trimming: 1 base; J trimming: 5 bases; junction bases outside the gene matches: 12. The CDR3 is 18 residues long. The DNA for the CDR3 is TGTGCCAGCAGTTACTGGGGCAATAAGCGGGAGGGCCGAGATACGCAGTATTTT. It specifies CASSYWGNKREGRDTQYF.

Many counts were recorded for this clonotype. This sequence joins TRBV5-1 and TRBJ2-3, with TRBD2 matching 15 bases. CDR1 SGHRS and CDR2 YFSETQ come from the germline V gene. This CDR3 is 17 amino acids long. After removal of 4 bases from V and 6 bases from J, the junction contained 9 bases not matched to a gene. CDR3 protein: CASSAGLAGGPQDTQYF. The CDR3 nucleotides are TGCGCCAGCAGCGCAGGACTAGCGGGAGGGCCGCAGGATACGCAGTATTTT.

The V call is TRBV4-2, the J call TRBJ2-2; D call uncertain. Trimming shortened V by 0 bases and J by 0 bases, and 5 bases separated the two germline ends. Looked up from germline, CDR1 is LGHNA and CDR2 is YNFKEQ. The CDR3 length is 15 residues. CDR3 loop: CASSQETTNTGELFF. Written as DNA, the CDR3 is TGTGCCAGCAGCCAAGAGACGACGAACACCGGGGAGCTGTTTTTT.

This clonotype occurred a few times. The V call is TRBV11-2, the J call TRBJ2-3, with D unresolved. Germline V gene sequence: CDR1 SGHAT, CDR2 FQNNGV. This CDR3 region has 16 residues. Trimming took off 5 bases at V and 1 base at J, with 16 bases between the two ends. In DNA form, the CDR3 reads TGTGCCAGCAGCCTAATAGGTCGAATTCGCACAGATACGCAGTATTTT. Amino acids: CASSLIGRIRTDTQYF.

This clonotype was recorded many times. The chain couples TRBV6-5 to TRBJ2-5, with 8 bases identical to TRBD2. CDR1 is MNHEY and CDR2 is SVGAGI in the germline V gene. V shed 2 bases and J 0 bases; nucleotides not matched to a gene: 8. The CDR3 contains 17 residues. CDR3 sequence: CASSYDRGGEYQETQYF. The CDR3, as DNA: TGTGCCAGCAGTTACGACCGGGGGGGGGAGTACCAAGAGACCCAGTACTTC.

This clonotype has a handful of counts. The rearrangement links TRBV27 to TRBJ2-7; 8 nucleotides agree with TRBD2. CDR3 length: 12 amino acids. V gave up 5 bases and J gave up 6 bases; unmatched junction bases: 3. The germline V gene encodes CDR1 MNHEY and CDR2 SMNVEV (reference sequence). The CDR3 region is CASSIAGGEQYF. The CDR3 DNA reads TGTGCCAGCAGTATCGCGGGAGGCGAGCAGTACTTC.

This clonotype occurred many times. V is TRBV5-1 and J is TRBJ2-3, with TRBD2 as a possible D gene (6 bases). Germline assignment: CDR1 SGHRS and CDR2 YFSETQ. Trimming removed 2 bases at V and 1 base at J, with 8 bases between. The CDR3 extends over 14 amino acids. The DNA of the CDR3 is TGCGCCAGCAGCTTCGGGAGTCGCACAGATACGCAGTATTTT. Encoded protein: CASSFGSRTDTQYF.

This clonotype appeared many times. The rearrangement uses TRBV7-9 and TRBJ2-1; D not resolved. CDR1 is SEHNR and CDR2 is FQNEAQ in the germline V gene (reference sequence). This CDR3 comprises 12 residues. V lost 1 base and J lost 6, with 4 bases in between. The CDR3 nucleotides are TGTGCCAGCAGCTTAGAAGTCAATGAGCAGTTCTTC. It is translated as CASSLEVNEQFF.

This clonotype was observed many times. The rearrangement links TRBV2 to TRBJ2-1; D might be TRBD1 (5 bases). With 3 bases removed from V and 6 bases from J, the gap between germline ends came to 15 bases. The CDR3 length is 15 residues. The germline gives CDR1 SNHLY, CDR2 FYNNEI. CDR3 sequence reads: CASSERQGYVNEQFF. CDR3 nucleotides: TGTGCCAGCAGTGAGAGGCAGGGTTATGTCAATGAGCAGTTCTTC.